This T cell receptor (beta chain) was retrieved from a study of T cells in severe cutaneous drug reactions. On the study more broadly: Collected from acute- or recovery-stage patients: blister fluids/cells and PBMC. Study results and limitations: Tolerant-control and healthy-donor PBMC lacked or rarely had the public CDR3 found in blisters.

Concerning this clonotype: Its antigen is undetermined.

The patients sequenced had a carbamazepine-induced Stevens-Johnson syndrome or toxic epidermal necrolysis reaction. TCR subtype-specific primers in iRepertoire multiplex PCR prepared libraries for bulk and single-cell sequencing. TCRdb reprocessed the multiplex PCR reads and keeps a single row for each CDR3 protein, giving no DNA. The data show tens of thousands of distinct CDR3 sequences, and the top ten clones hold 7.5%. CDR1 and CDR2 (germline): MNHEY, SVGAGI. This CDR3 contains 12 residues. The chain joins TRBV6-5 to TRBJ2-7. The source is a human donor with toxic epidermal necrolysis, a severe cutaneous drug reaction. Sequencing input: PBMCs. The CDR3: CASRAVAGEQYF.